This TCR beta chain was observed in a study of T cell changes during pregnancy in multiple sclerosis. Sequencing was performed with immunoSEQ multiplex PCR; in TCRdb, only in-frame clones are kept and a portion is missing. Of 80,000 to 130,000 clones listed, about 92% were seen once; the top ten hold approximately 1.2%. V dropped 0 bases and J dropped 3 bases, with 12 bases sitting between them. Germline V gives CDR1 GTSNPN, CDR2 SVGIG (reference sequence). The CDR3 is 14 residues long. This clone appeared a single time. The material was peripheral blood, obtained in the second trimester of pregnancy. The TCR originated in a female donor with multiple sclerosis, enrolled in a pregnancy study. The chain combines TRBV30 with TRBJ2-7, with a weak D call TRBD1 (5 bases). DNA for the CDR3: TGTGCCTGGAGTGTACGTGGAAGGGGCTACGAGCAGTACTTC. It is translated as CAWSVRGRGYEQYF.